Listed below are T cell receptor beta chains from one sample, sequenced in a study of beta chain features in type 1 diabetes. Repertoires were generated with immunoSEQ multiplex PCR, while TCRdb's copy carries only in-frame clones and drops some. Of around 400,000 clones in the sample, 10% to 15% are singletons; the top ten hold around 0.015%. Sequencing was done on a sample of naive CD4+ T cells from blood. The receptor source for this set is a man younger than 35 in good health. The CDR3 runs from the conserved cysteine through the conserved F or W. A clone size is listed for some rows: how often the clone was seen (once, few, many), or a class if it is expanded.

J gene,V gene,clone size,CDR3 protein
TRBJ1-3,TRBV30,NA,CAWTLLTGNTIYF
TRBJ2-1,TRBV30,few,CAWSTPGTGSDEQFF
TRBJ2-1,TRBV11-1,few,CASSLSGSSYNEQFF
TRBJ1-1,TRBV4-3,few,CASSQETRLNTEAFF
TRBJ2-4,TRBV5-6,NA,CASSRLGGRAKNIQYF
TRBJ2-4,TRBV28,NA,CARLGQGILAKNIQYF
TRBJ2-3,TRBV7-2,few,CASSQTGTSADTQYF
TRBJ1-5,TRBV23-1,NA,CASSDTTHRPPQHF
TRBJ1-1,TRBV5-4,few,CASRADTLNTEAFF
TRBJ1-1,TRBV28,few,CASRSTGFAEAFF
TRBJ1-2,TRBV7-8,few,CASSLVREDGYTF
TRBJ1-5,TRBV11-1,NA,CASSSMADQPQHF